This T cell receptor beta chain is from a study of blood T cell repertoires in COVID-19. Overall study: Both acute and convalescent COVID-19 samples were obtained from the United States, Italy and Spain. The analysed material was cDNA or gDNA that came from T cells, B-cell-depleted T cells, or PBMCs.

As processed by the authors: Nucleated cell counts were estimated from reference gene primer amplification. Profiling relied on immunoSEQ multiplex PCR, and the TCRdb table lists in-frame clones only, not all of them. For V, J and clone size, that table is used; D and trimming come from the DNA. The sample has a few hundred thousand clones, roughly 90% seen once. CDR1 MNHEY and CDR2 SMNVEV come from the germline V gene (reference sequence). V lost 2 bases and J lost 2, with 12 bases in between. The CDR3 is 15 residues long. The chain joins TRBV27 to TRBJ1-2; a possible D gene is TRBD1 (5 bases). The sample consisted of peripheral blood. This TCR came from a young man with active or convalescent COVID-19. CDR3 region: CASSLGWGTNYGYTF. CDR3 coding DNA: TGTGCCAGCAGTTTAGGTTGGGGCACAAACTATGGCTACACCTTC.